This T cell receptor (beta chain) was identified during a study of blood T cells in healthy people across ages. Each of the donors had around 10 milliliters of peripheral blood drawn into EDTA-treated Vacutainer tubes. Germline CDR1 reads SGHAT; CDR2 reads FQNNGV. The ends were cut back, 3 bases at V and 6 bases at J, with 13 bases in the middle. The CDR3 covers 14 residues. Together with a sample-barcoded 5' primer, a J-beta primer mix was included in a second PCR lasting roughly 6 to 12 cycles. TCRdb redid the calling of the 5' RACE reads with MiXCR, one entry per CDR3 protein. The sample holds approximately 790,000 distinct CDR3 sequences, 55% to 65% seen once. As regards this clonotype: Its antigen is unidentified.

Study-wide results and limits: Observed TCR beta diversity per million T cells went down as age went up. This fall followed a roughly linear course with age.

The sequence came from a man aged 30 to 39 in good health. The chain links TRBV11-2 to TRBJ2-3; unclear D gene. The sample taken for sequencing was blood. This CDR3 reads CASSFKGLGDTQYF. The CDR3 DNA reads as TGTGCCAGCAGCTTCAAGGGTCTCGGGGATACGCAGTATTTT.